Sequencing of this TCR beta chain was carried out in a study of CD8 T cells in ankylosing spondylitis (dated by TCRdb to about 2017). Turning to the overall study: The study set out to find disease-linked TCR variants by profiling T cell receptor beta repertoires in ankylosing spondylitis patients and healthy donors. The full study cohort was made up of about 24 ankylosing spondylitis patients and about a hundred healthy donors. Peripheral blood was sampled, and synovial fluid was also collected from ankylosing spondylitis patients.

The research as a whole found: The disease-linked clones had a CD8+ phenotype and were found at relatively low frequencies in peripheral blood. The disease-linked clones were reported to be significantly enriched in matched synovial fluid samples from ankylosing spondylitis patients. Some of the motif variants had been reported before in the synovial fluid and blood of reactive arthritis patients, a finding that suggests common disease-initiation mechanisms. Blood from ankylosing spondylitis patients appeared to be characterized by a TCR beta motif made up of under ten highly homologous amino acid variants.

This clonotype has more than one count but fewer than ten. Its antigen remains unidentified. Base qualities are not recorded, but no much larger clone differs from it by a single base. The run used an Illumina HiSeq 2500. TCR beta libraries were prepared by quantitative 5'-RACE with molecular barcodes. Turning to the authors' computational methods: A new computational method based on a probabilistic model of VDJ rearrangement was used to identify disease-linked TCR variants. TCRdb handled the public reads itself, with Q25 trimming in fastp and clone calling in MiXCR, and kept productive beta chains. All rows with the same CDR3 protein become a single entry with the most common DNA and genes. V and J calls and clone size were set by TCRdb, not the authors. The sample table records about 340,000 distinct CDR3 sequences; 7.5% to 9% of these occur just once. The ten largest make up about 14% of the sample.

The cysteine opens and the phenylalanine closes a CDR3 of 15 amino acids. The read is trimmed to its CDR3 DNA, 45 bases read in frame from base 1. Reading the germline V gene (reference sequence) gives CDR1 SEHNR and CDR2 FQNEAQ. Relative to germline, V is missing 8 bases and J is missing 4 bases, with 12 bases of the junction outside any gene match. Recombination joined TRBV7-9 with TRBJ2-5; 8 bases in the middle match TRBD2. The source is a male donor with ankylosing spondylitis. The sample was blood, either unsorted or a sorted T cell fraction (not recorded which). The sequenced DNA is TGTGCCAGCGGCCGGGGGGTAGCGGGGAGAGAGACCCAGTACTTC. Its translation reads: CASGRGVAGRETQYF.